Listed here are 8 T cell receptor beta chains from one sample, sequenced in a study of T-cell memory formation after mild COVID-19. A single record per CDR3 protein comes from TCRdb applying MiXCR to the 5' RACE reads. The sample includes about 360,000 distinct CDR3 sequences, over 10% of them seen just once. Specimen: PBMCs or a T cell subset sorted from them (not recorded which). The receptor set was obtained from a man aged 18 to 29 who had mild COVID-19 (a few samples of this study predate the infection). Cell type and time point are not known.

This clonotype has just a few counts. This chain connects TRBV6-5 to TRBJ2-4; no reliable D call. CDR1 is MNHEY, CDR2 SVGAGI, per germline. V was clipped by 4 bases and J by 1 base, with 17 bases between them. CDR3 length: 17 residues. CDR3 residues: CASSSLTQLGAKNIQYF. In nucleotides, the CDR3 is TGTGCCAGCAGTTCTCTGACTCAACTTGGGGCCAAAAACATTCAGTACTTC.

The chain links TRBV6-5 to TRBJ1-1; D is undetermined. Per germline, CDR1 MNHEY and CDR2 SVGAGI. Trimming left V 8 bases short and J 1 base short, with 11 bases between. The CDR3 has 13 residues. CDR3 amino acids: CASSWAENTEAFF. As DNA, the CDR3 is TGTGCCAGCTCCTGGGCAGAGAACACTGAAGCTTTCTTT.

This chain connects TRBV20-1 to TRBJ2-3; D tentatively reads TRBD1 or TRBD2 (5 bases each). Between the trimmed V and J ends, which lost 0 bases and 3 bases, there was a span of 13 bases. The CDR3 is made up of 15 amino acids. CDR1 DFQATT and CDR2 SNEGSKA come from the germline V gene (reference sequence). CDR3 DNA sequence: TGCAGTGCTAGAGATGGGGGAAGCTGGACAGATACGCAGTATTTT. Its protein is CSARDGGSWTDTQYF.

This chain joins TRBV18 and TRBJ1-1, with D hard to call. V lost 8 bases and J 6 bases, leaving 10 bases between the germline ends. The germline CDR1 and CDR2 sequences are KGHSH and LQKENI. The CDR3 is 11 residues long. The CDR3 nucleotides are TGTGCCAGCGCTGAGAGGTCTGAAGCTTTCTTT. Translating it yields CASAERSEAFF.

This clonotype was found a few times. V gene TRBV5-5 combines with J gene TRBJ2-7, with D perhaps TRBD2 (6 bases). Deletions cut 0 bases from V and 5 bases from J, with 12 bases between. There are 14 residues in the CDR3. Germline V gives CDR1 SGHKS, CDR2 YYEKEE (reference sequence). CDR3 sequence (DNA): TGTGCCAGCAGCTTGGCCGGGGGATTCGACGAGCAGTACGTC. This translates into CASSLAGGFDEQYV.

This chain uses TRBV11-2 with TRBJ1-1, with D possibly TRBD1 on 6 matching bases. The V and J ends lost 5 bases and 2 bases respectively, with 15 bases between them. CDR1 is SGHAT and CDR2 is FQNNGV in the germline V gene. CDR3 length: 15 residues. The CDR3 region is CASSNPGVDNTEAFF. In DNA form, the CDR3 reads TGTGCCAGCAGCAACCCAGGGGTTGACAACACTGAAGCTTTCTTT.

The genes are TRBV12-3 or TRBV12-4 and TRBJ2-3; tentatively, D is TRBD2 (7 bases). V lost 7 bases and J lost 5, with 16 bases in between. The CDR3 sequence is 14 residues long. The CDR3 DNA is TGTGCCAGCACTCTTGGGGGGGCCGGAGATACGCAGTATTTT. Translating gives CASTLGGAGDTQYF.

The chain carries TRBV7-9 and TRBJ2-7; either TRBD1 or TRBD2 may fit D (5 bases each). The germline CDR1 and CDR2 sequences are SEHNR and FQNEAQ (reference sequence). The CDR3 spans 16 residues. The V end lost 5 bases, the J end lost 0 bases, and 17 bases lay between the germline ends. CDR3: CASSPRDRYHSYEQYF. In DNA form, the CDR3 reads TGTGCCAGCAGCCCCAGGGACCGATACCACTCCTACGAGCAGTACTTC.